This T cell receptor (beta chain) emerged from a study of T cell responses to AZD1222 COVID-19 vaccine. Whole-study findings and limits: Just a handful of AZD1222 recipients tested seropositive at baseline. With two AZD1222 doses given, Spike-specific TCR breadth and depth both rose. Possibly, clonal diversity was underestimated; donors were largely white British and included more females.

Libraries were prepared by immunoSEQ multiplex PCR; TCRdb keeps only in-frame clonotypes and omits some of them. Altogether some 70,000 clones are present, 75% to 90% being singletons, with the ten largest covering over 12%. As for this clone: The antigen remains unidentified.

This CDR3 is built from 18 residues. Material: peripheral blood, obtained 28 days after the second AZD1222 dose. The TCR originated in an adult who received the AZD1222 COVID-19 vaccine. This chain uses TRBV12-2 with TRBJ1-6; TRBD1 reflects the table's D call only, with no check against the DNA. TRBV12-2 is designated a pseudogene. The CDR3 nucleotides read TGTGCAAGTCGCTTCGATCGGACAGGCAGCTCCTATAATTCACCCCTCCACTTT. Translating gives CASRFDRTGSSYNSPLHF.